This T cell receptor beta chain was sequenced during a study of metastatic and nonmetastatic thyroid tumors. Whole-study context: Comparative analysis of repertoires was undertaken across blood and tumor or nodule tissue obtained from malignant and benign thyroid patients.

The sample holds many counts of this clone. What it binds is not known. Not a single patient had been given any form of treatment at any point before undergoing thyroid surgery. Study-wide findings and caveats: Significantly greater TCR beta diversity was reportedly found in malignant thyroid tumors than in benign nodules (in blood and tumor).

Per the original data handling: What underpinned the distant-metastasis classifier for papillary thyroid cancer was the set of CDR3 differences across clinicopathological groups. From the PCR reads, TCRdb re-called clones with MiXCR. TCRdb assigned the V and J calls; the authors' analysis was not used. The data show approximately 20,000 clones, 21% seen once. The specimen was tumor tissue. This TCR derives from a female donor with papillary thyroid cancer or a benign thyroid nodule (not recorded which). Some clones in this sample may be carry-over from other donors' samples.

The CDR3: CASSSRDTIYEQYF. DNA of the CDR3: TGTGCCAGTAGTAGCAGGGACACAATTTACGAGCAGTACTTC. J is TRBJ2-7 and V is TRBV19; D may be TRBD1 (6 bases). The germline V and J ends were trimmed by 4 bases and 4 bases, with 14 bases remaining between them. This CDR3 is built from 14 residues. Per the germline V gene, CDR1 is LNHDA and CDR2 is SQIVND (reference sequence).